This T cell receptor beta chain originates from a study of blood T cell repertoires in COVID-19 (dated by TCRdb to 2020 to 2022). Study-level background: Samples from collaborators originated in the United States, Italy and Spain and spanned both the acute and convalescent phases of COVID-19. The dataset comprised deeply sampled blood TCRbeta repertoires from subjects exposed to, actively infected with, or recovered from COVID-19. The samples were drawn from the first 160 participants of the ongoing ImmuneRACE study and from some 1,300 subjects provided by 6 global collaborators. The repertoires were made available in a free public database intended to serve as a resource for research on the immune response to SARS-CoV-2. Nearly every sample came with metadata listing a de-identified subject ID, COVID-19 status, age in years and sex. The material from the prospective study consisted of cDNA or gDNA derived from T cells, B-cell-depleted T cells, or PBMCs. Where available, HLA class I and class II types were taken from metadata supplied by the sample provider and were not determined by assay-based typing.

TCRbeta CDR3 regions were amplified from genomic DNA using the immunoSEQ Assay, a bias-controlled multiplex PCR. Under the source paper's analysis protocol: Nucleated cell counts per sample were estimated from amplification of reference gene primers within the assay. To quantify the absolute abundance of each unique TCRbeta CDR3 rearrangement, sequence reads were collapsed and filtered. For each sample, productive Simpson clonality was calculated as the square root of Simpson's diversity index across productive rearrangements. In TCRdb, the immuneACCESS table is reduced to in-frame sequences with V and J assigned. These tables do not hold every clone; where another copy was compared, an unresolved V gene accounts for under half, and the others remain unexplained. V, J and clone size are those of that table, while D and trimming were read from the DNA. For this sample there are under 300,000 clones; approximately 80% appear just once. The ten most abundant clones make up 2% to 2.5% of the sample.

On this clone: Its binding antigen is unknown. No quality values exist for individual bases; no much larger clone is one base distant.

A second Seattle source provided samples from volunteer blood donors who had recovered from COVID-19. The collaborating institutions used their own protocols to collect whole blood in K2EDTA tubes. For TCRbeta analysis, collaborators shipped samples in one of three forms: frozen whole blood, isolated PBMCs, or DNA extracted from either of those sample types. Paper-wide results and their limitations: The amount of clinical and demographic metadata varied by source and participant and was provided uncurated.

Sequenced sample: peripheral blood. The sequence derives from a man aged 35 to 55 who had recovered from COVID-19.

The nucleotide sequence is TGTGCCAGCACTAGTCAGATGAGGGCCAACGTCCTGACTTTC. Translation gives CASTSQMRANVLTF. This receptor chain uses TRBV9 and TRBJ2-6, with the D gene call left open. The CDR3 numbers 14 residues from cysteine through phenylalanine. The read is trimmed to its CDR3 DNA, 42 bases read in frame from base 1. The germline V gene specifies SGDLS as CDR1 and YYNGEE as CDR2. The V and J ends are trimmed by 6 bases and 5 bases, leaving 12 bases between them.